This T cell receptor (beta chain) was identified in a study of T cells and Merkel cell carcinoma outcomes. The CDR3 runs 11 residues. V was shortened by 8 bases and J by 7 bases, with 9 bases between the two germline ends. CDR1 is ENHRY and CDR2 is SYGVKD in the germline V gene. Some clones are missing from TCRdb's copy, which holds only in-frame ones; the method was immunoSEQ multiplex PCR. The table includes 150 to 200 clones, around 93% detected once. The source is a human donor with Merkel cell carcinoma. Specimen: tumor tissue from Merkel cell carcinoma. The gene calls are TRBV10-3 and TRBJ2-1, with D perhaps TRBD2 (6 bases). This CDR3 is CAISAGNEQFF. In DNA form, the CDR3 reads TGTGCCATCTCTGCGGGGAATGAGCAGTTCTTC.